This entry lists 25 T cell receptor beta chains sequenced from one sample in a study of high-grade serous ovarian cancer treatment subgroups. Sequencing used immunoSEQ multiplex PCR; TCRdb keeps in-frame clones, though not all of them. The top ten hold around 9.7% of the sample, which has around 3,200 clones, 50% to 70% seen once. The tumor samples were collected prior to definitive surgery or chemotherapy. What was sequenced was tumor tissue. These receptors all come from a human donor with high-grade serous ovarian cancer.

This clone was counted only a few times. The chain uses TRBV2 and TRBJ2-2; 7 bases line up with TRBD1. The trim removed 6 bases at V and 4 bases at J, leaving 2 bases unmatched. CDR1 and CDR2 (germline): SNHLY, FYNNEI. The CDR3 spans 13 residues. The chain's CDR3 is CASSPGGTGELFF. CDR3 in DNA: TGTGCCAGCAGCCCAGGGGGCACCGGGGAGCTGTTTTTT.

CDR3 in amino acids: CASSLQVSYGYTF. The CDR3 bases are TGTGCCAGCAGCCTACAGGTTAGCTATGGCTACACCTTC. The genes are TRBV14 and TRBJ1-2; the D gene is possibly TRBD1 (5 bases). Germline-derived CDR1 and CDR2 are SGHDN and FVKESK. The CDR3 is made up of 13 amino acids. Deletions cut 4 bases from V and 4 bases from J, with 10 bases between.

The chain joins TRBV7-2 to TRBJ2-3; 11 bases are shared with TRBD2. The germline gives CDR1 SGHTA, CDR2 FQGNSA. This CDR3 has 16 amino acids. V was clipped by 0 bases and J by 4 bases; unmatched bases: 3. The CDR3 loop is CASSLASGRGPDTQYF. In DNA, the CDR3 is TGTGCCAGCAGCTTAGCTAGCGGGAGGGGGCCAGATACGCAGTATTTT.

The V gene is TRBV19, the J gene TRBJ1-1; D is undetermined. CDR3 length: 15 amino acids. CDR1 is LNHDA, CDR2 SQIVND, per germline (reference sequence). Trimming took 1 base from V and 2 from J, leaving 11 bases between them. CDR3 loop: CASSIVGRYNTEAFF. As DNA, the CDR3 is TGTGCCAGTAGTATAGTAGGCAGGTATAACACTGAAGCTTTCTTT. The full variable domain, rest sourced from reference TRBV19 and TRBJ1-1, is DGGITQSPKYLFRKEGQNVTLSCEQNLNHDAMYWYRQDPGQGLRLIYYSQIVNDFQKGDIAEGYSVSREKKESFPLTVTSAQKNPTAFYLCASSIVGRYNTEAFFGQGTRLTVV.

The CDR3 loop is CASSPRTSGNEQFF. Here the CDR3 DNA reads TGTGCCAGCAGCCCTCGGACTAGCGGAAATGAGCAGTTCTTC. This chain links TRBV9 with TRBJ2-1; the match to TRBD2 covers 10 bases. CDR3 length equals 14 residues. Germline CDR1 reads SGDLS; CDR2 reads YYNGEE. Trimming cost V 4 bases and J 7 bases; bases outside gene matches: 5.

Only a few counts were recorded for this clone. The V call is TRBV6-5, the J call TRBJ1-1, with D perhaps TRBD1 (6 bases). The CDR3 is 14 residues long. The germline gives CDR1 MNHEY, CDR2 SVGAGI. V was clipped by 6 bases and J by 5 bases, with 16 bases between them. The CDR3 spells CASSERGGGTEAFF. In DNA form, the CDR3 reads TGTGCCAGCAGCGAAAGGGGGGGAGGAACTGAAGCTTTCTTT.

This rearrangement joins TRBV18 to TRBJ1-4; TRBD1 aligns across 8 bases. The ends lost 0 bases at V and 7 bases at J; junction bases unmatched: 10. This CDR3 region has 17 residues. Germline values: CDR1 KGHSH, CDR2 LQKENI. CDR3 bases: TGTGCCAGCTCACCACCCTCGAGTCAGGGGGCGGCTGAAAAACTGTTTTTT. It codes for CASSPPSSQGAAEKLFF.

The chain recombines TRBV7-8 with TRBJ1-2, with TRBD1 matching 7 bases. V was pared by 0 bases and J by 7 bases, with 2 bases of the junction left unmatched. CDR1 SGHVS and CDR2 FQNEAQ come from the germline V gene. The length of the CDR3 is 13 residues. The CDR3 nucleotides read TGTGCCAGCAGCTTAGCCGGGGACAGTGGCTACACCTTC. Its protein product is CASSLAGDSGYTF.

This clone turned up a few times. The chain's CDR3 is CASSYPIGQSSEKLFF. CDR3 nucleotide sequence: TGTGCCAGCAGTTACCCAATTGGACAGTCTTCCGAAAAACTGTTTTTT. The chain links TRBV6-6 to TRBJ1-4; D perhaps matches TRBD1 (6 bases). The V gene lost 2 bases and the J gene lost 8 bases, with 18 bases spanning the gap. The CDR3 length is 16 residues. The germline CDR1 and CDR2 sequences are MNHNY and SVGAGI (reference sequence).

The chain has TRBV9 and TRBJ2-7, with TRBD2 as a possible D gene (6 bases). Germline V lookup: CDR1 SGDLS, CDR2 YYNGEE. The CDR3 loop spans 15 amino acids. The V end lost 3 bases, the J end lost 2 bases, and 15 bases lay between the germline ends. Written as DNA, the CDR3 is TGTGCCAGCAGCGCAGGGCTAGCGAATACCTACGAGCAGTACTTC. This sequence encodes CASSAGLANTYEQYF.

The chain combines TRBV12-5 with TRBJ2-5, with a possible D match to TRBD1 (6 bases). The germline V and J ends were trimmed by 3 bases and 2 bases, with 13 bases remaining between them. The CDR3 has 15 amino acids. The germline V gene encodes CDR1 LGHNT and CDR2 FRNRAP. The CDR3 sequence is CASGFPKDRQETQYF. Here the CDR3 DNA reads TGTGCTAGTGGTTTCCCCAAGGACAGACAAGAGACCCAGTACTTC.

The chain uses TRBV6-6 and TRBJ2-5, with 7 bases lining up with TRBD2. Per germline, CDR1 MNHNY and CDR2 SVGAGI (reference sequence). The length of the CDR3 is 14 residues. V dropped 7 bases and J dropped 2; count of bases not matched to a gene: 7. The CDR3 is CASIPSGLQETQYF. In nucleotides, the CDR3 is TGTGCCAGCATCCCCTCGGGACTACAAGAGACCCAGTACTTC.

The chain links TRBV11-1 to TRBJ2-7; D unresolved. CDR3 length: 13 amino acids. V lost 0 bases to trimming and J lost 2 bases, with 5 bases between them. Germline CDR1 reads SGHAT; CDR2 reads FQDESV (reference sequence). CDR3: CASSLAGPYEQYF. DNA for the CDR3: TGTGCCAGCAGCTTAGCAGGCCCCTACGAGCAGTACTTC.

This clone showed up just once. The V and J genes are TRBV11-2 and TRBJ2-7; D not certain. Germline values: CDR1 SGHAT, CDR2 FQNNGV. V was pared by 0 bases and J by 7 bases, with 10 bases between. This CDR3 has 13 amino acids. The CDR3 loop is CASSLDMAREQYF. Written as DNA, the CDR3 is TGTGCCAGCAGCTTAGATATGGCGAGAGAGCAGTACTTC.

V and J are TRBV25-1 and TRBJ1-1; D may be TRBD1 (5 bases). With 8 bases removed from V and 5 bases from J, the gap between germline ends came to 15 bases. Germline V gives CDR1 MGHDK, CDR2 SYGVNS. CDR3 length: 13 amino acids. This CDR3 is CASAFGGVTEAFF. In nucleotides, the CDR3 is TGTGCCAGCGCGTTTGGAGGGGTAACTGAAGCTTTCTTT.

The DNA of the CDR3 is TGTGCCAGCAGCGTAGTCCCAGTCACTTACAATGAGCAGTTCTTC. It encodes CASSVVPVTYNEQFF. The gene calls are TRBV9 and TRBJ2-1; D is undetermined. The germline CDR1 and CDR2 sequences are SGDLS and YYNGEE. V gave up 0 bases and J gave up 4 bases, with 11 bases separating them. This CDR3 is 15 amino acids long.

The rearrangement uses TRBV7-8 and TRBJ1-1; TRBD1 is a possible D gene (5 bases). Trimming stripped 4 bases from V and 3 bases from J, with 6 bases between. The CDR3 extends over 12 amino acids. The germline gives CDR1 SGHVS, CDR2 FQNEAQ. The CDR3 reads CASSWGDTEAFF. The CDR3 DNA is TGTGCCAGCAGCTGGGGGGACACTGAAGCTTTCTTT.

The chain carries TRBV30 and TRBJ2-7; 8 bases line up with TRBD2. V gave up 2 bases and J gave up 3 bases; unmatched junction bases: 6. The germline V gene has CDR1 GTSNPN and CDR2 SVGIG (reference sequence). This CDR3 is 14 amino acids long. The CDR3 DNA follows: TGTGCCTGGAGTACCCCGGGAGGGTACTACGAGCAGTACTTC. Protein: CAWSTPGGYYEQYF.

The CDR3 is CASSPPGLNTEAFF. CDR3 bases: TGTGCCAGCTCACCCCCGGGCCTGAACACTGAAGCTTTCTTT. The J gene is TRBJ1-1, the V gene TRBV18, with D unresolved. Trimming took off 3 bases at V and 0 bases at J, with 8 bases between the two ends. Germline values: CDR1 KGHSH, CDR2 LQKENI. This CDR3 has 14 amino acids. Full variable domain (rest looked up from reference TRBV18 and TRBJ1-1): NAGVMQNPRHLVRRRGQEARLRCSPMKGHSHVYWYRQLPEEGLKFMVYLQKENIIDESGMPKERFSAEFPKEGPSILRIQQVVRGDSAAYFCASSPPGLNTEAFFGQGTRLTVV.

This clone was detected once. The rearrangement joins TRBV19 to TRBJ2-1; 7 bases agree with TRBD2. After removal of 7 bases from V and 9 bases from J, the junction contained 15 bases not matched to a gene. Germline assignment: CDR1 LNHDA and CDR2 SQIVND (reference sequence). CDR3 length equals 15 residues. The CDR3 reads CASIDSGGSGGEQFF. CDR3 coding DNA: TGTGCCAGTATAGATTCTGGCGGGAGCGGCGGTGAGCAGTTCTTC.

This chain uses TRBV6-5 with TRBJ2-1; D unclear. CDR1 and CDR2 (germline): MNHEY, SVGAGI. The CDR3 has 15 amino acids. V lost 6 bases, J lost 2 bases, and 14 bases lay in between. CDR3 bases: TGTGCCAGCAGCCCGGACGGTGGGACCTACAATGAGCAGTTCTTC. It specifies CASSPDGGTYNEQFF.

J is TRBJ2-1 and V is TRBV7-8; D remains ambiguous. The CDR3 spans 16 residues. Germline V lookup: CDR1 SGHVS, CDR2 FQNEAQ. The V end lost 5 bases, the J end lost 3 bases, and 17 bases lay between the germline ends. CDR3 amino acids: CASSRLGRTSYNEQFF. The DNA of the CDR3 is TGTGCCAGCAGCCGCCTAGGGCGGACCAGCTACAATGAGCAGTTCTTC. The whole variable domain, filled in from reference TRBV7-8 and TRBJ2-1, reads GAGVSQSPRYKVAKRGQDVALRCDPISGHVSLFWYQQALGQGPEFLTYFQNEAQLDKSGLPSDRFFAERPEGSVSTLKIQRTQQEDSAVYLCASSRLGRTSYNEQFFGPGTRLTVL.

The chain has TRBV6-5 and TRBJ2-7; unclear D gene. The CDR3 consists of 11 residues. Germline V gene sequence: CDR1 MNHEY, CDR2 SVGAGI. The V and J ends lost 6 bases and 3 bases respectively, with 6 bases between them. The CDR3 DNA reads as TGTGCCAGCAGCAGATACTACGAGCAGTACTTC. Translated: CASSRYYEQYF.

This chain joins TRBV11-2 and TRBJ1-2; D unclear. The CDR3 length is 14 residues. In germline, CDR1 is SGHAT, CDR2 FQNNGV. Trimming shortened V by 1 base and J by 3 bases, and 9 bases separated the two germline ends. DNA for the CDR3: TGTGCCAGCAGCTTAGTGCCCGATGACTATGGCTACACCTTC. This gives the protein CASSLVPDDYGYTF.

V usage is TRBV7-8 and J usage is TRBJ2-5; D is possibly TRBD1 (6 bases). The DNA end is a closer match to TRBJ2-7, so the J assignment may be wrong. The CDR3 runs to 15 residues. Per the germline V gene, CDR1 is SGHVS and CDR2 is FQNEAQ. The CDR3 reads CASSLFQGPSYEQYF. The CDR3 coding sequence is TGTGCCAGCAGCTTATTCCAGGGGCCCTCCTACGAGCAGTACTTC.